This is a list of T cell receptor beta chains from one sample in a study of CD8+ T cells in alopecia areata. TCRdb's copy holds only in-frame clones and misses some; the assay was immunoSEQ multiplex PCR. The sample shows 170,000 or so clones, just over 65% of them seen only once. The specimen was CD4+ T cells sorted from blood, collected at week 4, from a patient treated with tofacitinib. These receptors came from a human donor with alopecia areata. Both conserved end residues are part of each CDR3. The order of the fields is J gene, V gene, D gene, clone size, CDR3 DNA, CDR3 protein. D genes are given only for firm matches. Expanded clones are given a class, and other clones once, few, many or no size at all.

j_call: TRBJ2-5
v_call: TRBV30
d_call: .
clone_size: .
cdr3_nt: TGTGCCTGGAGGACTGGGGGCGGGTGGACCCAGTACTTC
cdr3_aa: CAWRTGGGWTQYF

j_call: TRBJ2-3
v_call: TRBV7-2
d_call: TRBD2
clone_size: .
cdr3_nt: TGTGCCAGCGGCCGGGACTACAGTGCTACGCAGTATTTT
cdr3_aa: CASGRDYSATQYF

j_call: TRBJ2-5
v_call: TRBV9
d_call: .
clone_size: .
cdr3_nt: TGTGCCAGCAACCCCGGGAAGGGGGTTGAGGAGACCCAGTACTTC
cdr3_aa: CASNPGKGVEETQYF

j_call: TRBJ2-2
v_call: TRBV5-4
d_call: .
clone_size: .
cdr3_nt: TGTGCCAGCAGCTCCCAAGGGAGCGGGGAGCTGTTTTTT
cdr3_aa: CASSSQGSGELFF

j_call: TRBJ1-6
v_call: TRBV7-2
d_call: .
clone_size: .
cdr3_nt: TGTGCCAGCAGCGTCAGGAATTCACCCCTCCACTTT
cdr3_aa: CASSVRNSPLHF

j_call: TRBJ1-1
v_call: TRBV7-3
d_call: .
clone_size: .
cdr3_nt: TGTGCCAGCAGCTTACTCACTAACACTGAAGCTTTCTTT
cdr3_aa: CASSLLTNTEAFF

j_call: TRBJ1-1
v_call: TRBV30
d_call: .
clone_size: .
cdr3_nt: TGTGCCTGGAGTGTGTTGGCCTACCTTGAAGCTTTCTTT
cdr3_aa: CAWSVLAYLEAFF

j_call: TRBJ2-4
v_call: TRBV5-4
d_call: TRBD2
clone_size: .
cdr3_nt: TGTGCCAGCAGCTTGAAGTCCAGCGGGGACATTCAGTACTTC
cdr3_aa: CASSLKSSGDIQYF

j_call: TRBJ2-1
v_call: TRBV27
d_call: .
clone_size: .
cdr3_nt: TGTGCCAGCAGTTGGGGAGGGGGCAATGAGCAGTTCTTC
cdr3_aa: CASSWGGGNEQFF

j_call: TRBJ1-5
v_call: TRBV12-5
d_call: TRBD1
clone_size: few
cdr3_nt: TGTGCTAGTGGTTTGGTACAGGTTTTGACAGGGTCTGAGCCCCAGCATTTT
cdr3_aa: CASGLVQVLTGSEPQHF

j_call: TRBJ2-1
v_call: TRBV6-5
d_call: .
clone_size: .
cdr3_nt: TGTGCCAGCAGGAAGGGCGGCCCCTTTGGGGATGAGCAGTTCTTC
cdr3_aa: CASRKGGPFGDEQFF

j_call: TRBJ2-2
v_call: TRBV29-1
d_call: TRBD2
clone_size: few
cdr3_nt: TGCAGCGTTGCCCTGCTAGCGGACACCGGGGAGCTGTTTTTT
cdr3_aa: CSVALLADTGELFF

j_call: TRBJ2-1
v_call: TRBV18
d_call: TRBD2
clone_size: .
cdr3_nt: TGTGCCAGCTCACCTTTAACTAGCGGGGGTTACAATGAGCAGTTCTTC
cdr3_aa: CASSPLTSGGYNEQFF

j_call: TRBJ1-2
v_call: TRBV7-2
d_call: .
clone_size: .
cdr3_nt: TGTGCCCTTGGACCCTATGGCTACACCTTC
cdr3_aa: CALGPYGYTF

j_call: TRBJ2-2
v_call: TRBV5-1
d_call: .
clone_size: .
cdr3_nt: TGCGCCAGCAGGCTGACGGCCACGAACACCGGGGAGCTGTTTTTT
cdr3_aa: CASRLTATNTGELFF

j_call: TRBJ1-5
v_call: TRBV29-1
d_call: .
clone_size: .
cdr3_nt: TGCAGCGTTCTTATCCCAGGAGCCGATCAGCCCCAGCATTTT
cdr3_aa: CSVLIPGADQPQHF

j_call: TRBJ2-6
v_call: TRBV10-3
d_call: TRBD1
clone_size: .
cdr3_nt: TGTGCCATCAGGGTTGGACAGGGGTACTCTGGGGCCAACGTCCTGACTTTC
cdr3_aa: CAIRVGQGYSGANVLTF

j_call: TRBJ1-1
v_call: TRBV5-6
d_call: TRBD1
clone_size: many
cdr3_nt: TGTGCCAGCAGCCCGGCGGGTGCAGGGGGATCGGAAGCTTTCTTT
cdr3_aa: CASSPAGAGGSEAFF

j_call: TRBJ2-7
v_call: TRBV5-1
d_call: TRBD2
clone_size: few
cdr3_nt: TGCGCCAGCAGCTTGGTTCGGGAGGTCGAGCAGTACTTC
cdr3_aa: CASSLVREVEQYF

j_call: TRBJ2-7
v_call: TRBV19
d_call: .
clone_size: .
cdr3_nt: TGTGCCAGTAGTAGTTTGGGTCTCGAGCAGTACTTC
cdr3_aa: CASSSLGLEQYF

j_call: TRBJ1-4
v_call: TRBV30
d_call: .
clone_size: .
cdr3_nt: TGTGCCTGGAGTGTACCGGGGCGCCGTGAAAAACTGTTTTTT
cdr3_aa: CAWSVPGRREKLFF

j_call: TRBJ2-7
v_call: TRBV29-1
d_call: .
clone_size: .
cdr3_nt: TGCAGCGTTGGTCCGAGGACGTCCGGGGAGCAGTACTTC
cdr3_aa: CSVGPRTSGEQYF

j_call: TRBJ2-3
v_call: TRBV5-1
d_call: .
clone_size: few
cdr3_nt: TGCGCCAGCAGCTTGAGGGGGGTCCTAACAGATACGCAGTATTTT
cdr3_aa: CASSLRGVLTDTQYF

j_call: TRBJ1-1
v_call: TRBV30
d_call: TRBD1
clone_size: .
cdr3_nt: TGTGCCTGGACAGGGGGCGGCACTGAAGCTTTCTTT
cdr3_aa: CAWTGGGTEAFF

j_call: TRBJ2-2
v_call: TRBV11-1
d_call: .
clone_size: .
cdr3_nt: TGTGCCAGCAGCTTAGCTCGGACTTTGAACACCGGGGAGCTGTTTTTT
cdr3_aa: CASSLARTLNTGELFF

j_call: TRBJ2-5
v_call: TRBV29-1
d_call: TRBD1
clone_size: .
cdr3_nt: TGCAGCGGTGGGACAGAGGAGACCCAGTACTTC
cdr3_aa: CSGGTEETQYF

j_call: TRBJ2-2
v_call: TRBV25-1
d_call: .
clone_size: .
cdr3_nt: TGTGCCAGCAGTGAATGGGACACCGGGGAGCTGTTTTTT
cdr3_aa: CASSEWDTGELFF

j_call: TRBJ1-1
v_call: TRBV27
d_call: TRBD1
clone_size: .
cdr3_nt: TGTGCCAGCAGTTTATCCCCTAGACAGGGGGTGAACACTGAAGCTTTCTTT
cdr3_aa: CASSLSPRQGVNTEAFF

j_call: TRBJ1-5
v_call: TRBV6-6
d_call: TRBD1
clone_size: .
cdr3_nt: TGTGCCAGCCAAGGACAGGTTGGTCAGCCCCAGCATTTT
cdr3_aa: CASQGQVGQPQHF

j_call: TRBJ2-3
v_call: TRBV7-2
d_call: .
clone_size: .
cdr3_nt: TGTGCCAGCAGCTCAGTAGCCTGGGATACGCAGTATTTT
cdr3_aa: CASSSVAWDTQYF

j_call: TRBJ1-3
v_call: TRBV11-2
d_call: .
clone_size: few
cdr3_nt: TGTGCCAGCAGCTCTTCCATCCAGTCGGCTGGAAACACCATATATTTT
cdr3_aa: CASSSSIQSAGNTIYF

j_call: TRBJ1-5
v_call: TRBV6-5
d_call: TRBD1
clone_size: .
cdr3_nt: TGTGCCACCTCCCAGGGGGCGGTCGGGCCCCAGCATTTT
cdr3_aa: CATSQGAVGPQHF

j_call: TRBJ2-7
v_call: TRBV5-6
d_call: TRBD1
clone_size: .
cdr3_nt: TGTGCCAGCAGCACCGGGACAGGGGATATCTACGAGCAGTACTTC
cdr3_aa: CASSTGTGDIYEQYF

j_call: TRBJ1-1
v_call: TRBV30
d_call: .
clone_size: .
cdr3_nt: TGTGCCTGGGGGGGGAACACTGAAGCTTTCTTT
cdr3_aa: CAWGGNTEAFF

j_call: TRBJ1-4
v_call: TRBV30
d_call: .
clone_size: .
cdr3_nt: TGTGCCTGGAGTGTAAAGGGGGGCACTAATGAAAAACTGTTTTTT
cdr3_aa: CAWSVKGGTNEKLFF

j_call: TRBJ2-1
v_call: TRBV29-1
d_call: TRBD2
clone_size: .
cdr3_nt: TGCAGCGTTGAAGTTCCTAGCGGGGACTACAATGAGCAGTTCTTC
cdr3_aa: CSVEVPSGDYNEQFF

j_call: TRBJ2-3
v_call: TRBV29-1
d_call: .
clone_size: .
cdr3_nt: TGCAGCGTTGAAGGGCCCGGGACTCCAGATACGCAGTATTTT
cdr3_aa: CSVEGPGTPDTQYF

j_call: TRBJ2-5
v_call: TRBV25-1
d_call: .
clone_size: .
cdr3_nt: TGTGCCAGCAGTGAATATACAGGGCAAGAGACCCAGTACTTC
cdr3_aa: CASSEYTGQETQYF

j_call: TRBJ2-1
v_call: TRBV29-1
d_call: .
clone_size: once
cdr3_nt: TGCAGCGTTAACGGGGGCATGAATGAGCAGTTCTTC
cdr3_aa: CSVNGGMNEQFF